This TCR beta chain was sequenced in a study of beta chain features in type 1 diabetes. Study summary: Fewer than 140,000,000 sorted cells were examined across all samples. Broader study findings: Lower insertion and higher deletion counts appeared at VDJ junctions in type 1 diabetes patients.

From germline, CDR1 is MNHEY and CDR2 SMNVEV (reference sequence). The CDR3 has 14 residues. The germline V and J ends were trimmed by 3 bases and 3 bases, with 9 bases remaining between them. Expressed TCRB transcripts were sequenced after all isolated RNA was converted to cDNA. Naive, central memory and regulatory T cell samples produced a mean of around 4 million reads. Sequencing was performed with immunoSEQ multiplex PCR; in TCRdb, only in-frame clones are kept and a portion is missing. Of 970,000 or so clones in the sample, 15% to 20% were seen once. This clone was recorded a few times. What it binds is not known.

Sequencing was carried out using naive CD4+ T cells from blood. The gene calls are TRBV27 and TRBJ2-1, with D unclear. This receptor was obtained from a woman aged 18 to 35 in good health. This CDR3 is CASSFLDGYNEQFF. CDR3 sequence (DNA): TGTGCCAGCAGTTTTTTGGACGGCTACAATGAGCAGTTCTTC.